The next 6 T cell receptor beta chains were all read from a single sample in a study of blood T cell repertoires in COVID-19. The method was immunoSEQ multiplex PCR; TCRdb's version includes in-frame clones alone and lacks a portion of them. The sample has about 400,000 clones, more than 80% seen once. Material: peripheral blood. These receptors were taken from a man in his forties or fifties with acute or convalescent COVID-19.

V usage is TRBV30 and J usage is TRBJ2-7; D might be TRBD1 (5 bases). This CDR3 contains 13 residues. V dropped 3 bases and J dropped 3 bases, with 12 bases sitting between them. Looked up from germline, CDR1 is GTSNPN and CDR2 is SVGIG (reference sequence). CDR3 in amino acids: CAWSAGWGYEQYF. CDR3 in DNA: TGTGCCTGGAGCGCAGGGTGGGGCTACGAGCAGTACTTC.

The chain carries TRBV28 and TRBJ2-7, with D perhaps TRBD2 (6 bases). V gave up 8 bases and J gave up 3 bases, with 20 bases separating them. Germline V gives CDR1 MDHEN, CDR2 SYDVKM. CDR3 length: 15 residues. The CDR3 loop reads CASSGVGLINYEQYF. The CDR3 DNA is TGTGCCAGCTCCGGGGTGGGACTTATAAACTACGAGCAGTACTTC.

The genes are TRBV29-1 and TRBJ1-1; TRBD1 matches at 12 bases. This CDR3 spans 13 amino acids. V gave up 5 bases and J gave up 7 bases; unmatched junction bases: 5. Germline CDR1 SQVTM, CDR2 ANQGSEA. This CDR3 is CSVSGTGGYEAFF. CDR3 nucleotides: TGCAGCGTTTCCGGGACAGGGGGCTATGAAGCTTTCTTT.

The CDR3 sequence is CASSRTSGRVDEQYF. The CDR3 region has the DNA TGTGCCAGCAGCCGGACTAGCGGGAGGGTTGACGAGCAGTACTTC. The chain recombines TRBV4-2 with TRBJ2-7; 15 nucleotides line up with TRBD2. CDR3 size: 15 residues. The germline CDR1 and CDR2 sequences are LGHNA and YNFKEQ. The V gene end was trimmed by 4 bases and the J gene end by 5 bases; junction bases not matched to a gene: 3.

The chain has TRBV2 and TRBJ2-1; 8 nucleotides line up with TRBD1. V lost 6 bases, J lost 8 bases, and 12 bases stayed unmatched. The CDR3 length is 15 residues. The V gene's germline CDR1 is SNHLY and CDR2 FYNNEI. CDR3 residues: CASSPDRVTNYEQFF. CDR3 coding DNA: TGTGCCAGCAGCCCGGACAGGGTTACCAACTATGAGCAGTTCTTC.

The chain employs TRBV19 and TRBJ1-2, with 9 bases aligning to TRBD1. The CDR3 consists of 16 residues. In germline, CDR1 is LNHDA, CDR2 SQIVND (reference sequence). With 4 bases clipped from V and 4 bases from J, the junction kept 10 bases outside the gene matches. CDR3 DNA sequence: TGTGCCAGTAGTAGCCATGAACAGGGGGCCGTCTATGGCTACACCTTC. It specifies CASSSHEQGAVYGYTF.